Only a few counts were recorded for the clone carrying this TCR beta chain. The antigen remains unidentified. This sample was taken from a study of T cells in Graves' hyperthyroidism and ophthalmopathy. Study findings and constraints: Stable hyperthyroidism was told apart from ophthalmopathy by a model built on 13 V-J features.

Amplified TCR beta CDR3 regions derived from RNA transcripts. HTBI primers were used for first-round RT-PCR of the TCR CDR3. Using its own MiXCR run on the multiplex PCR reads, TCRdb lists one record per CDR3 protein. The sample has some 650,000 distinct CDR3 sequences, approximately 15% seen once. In germline, CDR1 is MNHNS, CDR2 SASEGT. Trimming pared 7 bases from V and 6 bases from J, leaving 7 bases between. CDR3 length equals 12 residues. Individuals with ophthalmopathy presented a Clinical Activity Score of at least 3, a NOSPECS grade of at least 4 and a duration under 3 months. The source is a woman in her thirties or forties with Graves' ophthalmopathy. The chain links TRBV6-1 to TRBJ1-6; the D is unclear. Sequencing used blood. The DNA for the CDR3 is TGTGCCAGCACCACTGTTAATTCACCCCTCCACTTT. It is translated as CASTTVNSPLHF.